The 27 T cell receptor beta chains given below trace back to one sample, sequenced in a study of Ad26.COV2.S vaccination and SARS-CoV-2 variants listed by TCRdb under 2021. Libraries were prepared through the immunoSEQ multiplex PCR assay. Here the immuneACCESS table is served through TCRdb, limited to in-frame sequences with V and J called. Missing clones are a known gap in these copies; in checked studies unresolved V genes cover under half, and the rest lacks a known reason. For this sample the table gives roughly 320,000 clones, of which approximately 86% were detected only once. Of the sample, approximately 2.1% is held by the ten largest clones. In light of the paper, this sample's treatment or condition label describes: 15 to 20 received Ad26.COV2.S at low or high dose, single or two shots; 5 received placebo; per-sample allocation not given. For vaccine and placebo recipients, repertoires were sequenced using samples collected on day 63 after the first injection.

Sequenced material: peripheral blood, taken in a trial of Ad26.COV2.S vaccine versus placebo. These receptors were taken from a person between 18 and 60 years old who received the Ad26.COV2.S COVID-19 vaccine or a placebo.

As regards this clone: The sample has other DNA sequences that encode this CDR3 too. The gene calls are TRBV24-1 and TRBJ2-2, with D uncertain. V lost 4 bases, J lost 2 bases, and 1 base lay in between. In germline, CDR1 is KGHDR, CDR2 SFDVKD. This CDR3 comprises 12 residues. As DNA, the CDR3 is TGTGCCACCAGTGAAAACACCGGGGAGCTGTTTTTT. It yields the protein CATSENTGELFF.

The CDR3 region has the DNA TGCAGTGCGAGTCACAGGGGGCTATATGAAAAACTGTTTTTT. Residues: CSASHRGLYEKLFF. The chain has TRBV20-1 and TRBJ1-4, with 9 bases aligning to TRBD1. CDR3 length equals 14 residues. Germline-derived CDR1 and CDR2 are DFQATT and SNEGSKA (reference sequence). With V trimmed by 6 bases and J by 6 bases, 8 bases remained unmatched.

The J gene is TRBJ2-3, the V gene TRBV6-5; 15 bases are a match to TRBD2. The CDR3 has 15 amino acids. The junction had 9 bases not matched to a gene; V was cut back by 6 bases and J by 11 bases. Per germline, CDR1 MNHEY and CDR2 SVGAGI. The CDR3 region is CASRPGLAGGTLQYF. The CDR3 DNA is TGTGCCAGCAGGCCCGGACTAGCGGGGGGGACCTTGCAGTATTTT.

This clone was seen a handful of times. V and J are TRBV2 and TRBJ1-2, with TRBD1 matching 8 bases. Trimming at V came to 5 bases and at J to 1 base, leaving 6 bases not matched to a gene. Germline values: CDR1 SNHLY, CDR2 FYNNEI. There are 15 residues in the CDR3. The CDR3 sequence: CASSPDREYNYGYTF. The CDR3, as DNA: TGTGCCAGCAGTCCGGACAGGGAGTATAACTATGGCTACACCTTC.

The rearrangement uses TRBV9 and TRBJ2-7; no definite D call. V was clipped by 0 bases and J by 2 bases, with 9 bases between them. Germline V lookup: CDR1 SGDLS, CDR2 YYNGEE. The CDR3 is made up of 14 amino acids. CDR3 in amino acids: CASSVGSSTYEQYF. The CDR3, as DNA: TGTGCCAGCAGCGTAGGTAGCAGTACCTACGAGCAGTACTTC.

This clone was observed a few times. The chain joins TRBV6-4 to TRBJ2-7; TRBD1 matches at 10 bases. The CDR3 has 16 amino acids. V lost 6 bases, J lost 7 bases, and 15 bases stayed unmatched. The germline V gene encodes CDR1 MRHNA and CDR2 SNTAGT. This CDR3 reads CASSEDAGTGVKEQYF. The CDR3 nucleotides are TGTGCCAGCAGCGAAGATGCCGGGACAGGGGTTAAGGAGCAGTACTTC.

This chain uses TRBV19 with TRBJ1-5; D ambiguous. The germline gives CDR1 LNHDA, CDR2 SQIVND (reference sequence). V lost 6 bases and J 0 bases, leaving 12 bases between the germline ends. The CDR3 totals 15 residues. The CDR3 here is CASRSRVLSNQPQHF. DNA of the CDR3: TGTGCCAGTAGAAGTAGGGTCCTTAGCAATCAGCCCCAGCATTTT. Full variable domain (outside the CDR3, taken from reference TRBV19 and TRBJ1-5): DGGITQSPKYLFRKEGQNVTLSCEQNLNHDAMYWYRQDPGQGLRLIYYSQIVNDFQKGDIAEGYSVSREKKESFPLTVTSAQKNPTAFYLCASRSRVLSNQPQHFGDGTRLSIL.

This chain links TRBV2 with TRBJ1-2; D is undetermined. V gave up 4 bases and J gave up 7 bases, with 7 bases separating them. Germline CDR1 is SNHLY and CDR2 is FYNNEI. This CDR3 contains 11 residues. The CDR3 DNA follows: TGTGCCAGCAGTGGGCAGGTTGGCTACACCTTC. Amino acid sequence: CASSGQVGYTF.

J is TRBJ1-5 and V is TRBV18; 12 positions match TRBD1. V trimming: 2 bases; J trimming: 2 bases; junction bases outside the gene matches: 4. This CDR3 comprises 17 residues. The germline gives CDR1 KGHSH, CDR2 LQKENI. The DNA for the CDR3 is TGTGCCAGCTCACCAGGGACAGGGGGCTCCGGCAATCAGCCCCAGCATTTT. Its translation is CASSPGTGGSGNQPQHF.

The genes are TRBV7-9 and TRBJ1-5; TRBD1 is a possible D gene (6 bases). From germline, CDR1 is SEHNR and CDR2 FQNEAQ (reference sequence). The CDR3 runs to 16 residues. V gave up 5 bases and J gave up 0 bases, with 14 bases separating them. The CDR3, as DNA: TGTGCCAGCAGCAAAACATGGACAGATAGCAATCAGCCCCAGCATTTT. It yields the protein CASSKTWTDSNQPQHF.

This chain links TRBV2 with TRBJ1-3, with D hard to call. With 1 base removed from V and 4 bases from J, the gap between germline ends came to 8 bases. Germline assignment: CDR1 SNHLY and CDR2 FYNNEI. CDR3 length equals 14 residues. CDR3 in DNA: TGTGCCAGCAGTGAAGAGGGCGCAGGAAACACCATATATTTT. This encodes CASSEEGAGNTIYF. The full variable domain, rest sourced from reference TRBV2 and TRBJ1-3, is EPEVTQTPSHQVTQMGQEVILRCVPISNHLYFYWYRQILGQKVEFLVSFYNNEISEKSEIFDDQFSVERPDGSNFTLKIRSTKLEDSAMYFCASSEEGAGNTIYFGEGSWLTVV.

This sequence joins TRBV12-3 or TRBV12-4 and TRBJ2-5; 8 nucleotides align to TRBD1. The CDR3 sequence is 13 residues long. V lost 5 bases and J lost 3; bases outside the gene matches: 2. The CDR3 here is CASSPDREETQYF. The CDR3 DNA reads TGTGCCAGCAGTCCGGACAGGGAAGAGACCCAGTACTTC.

This sequence joins TRBV6-5 and TRBJ1-4; D call uncertain. CDR1 MNHEY and CDR2 SVGAGI come from the germline V gene. Trimming pared 6 bases from V and 5 bases from J, leaving 13 bases between. The CDR3 length is 14 residues. The CDR3, as DNA: TGTGCCAGCAGGACGGGAATCGGGAATGAAAAACTGTTTTTT. Translation: CASRTGIGNEKLFF.

The chain is built from TRBV7-2 and TRBJ2-3; no definite D call. CDR3 length: 13 amino acids. Per the germline V gene, CDR1 is SGHTA and CDR2 is FQGNSA. The V gene lost 1 base and the J gene lost 8 bases, with 10 bases spanning the gap. CDR3 nucleotides: TGTGCCAGCAGCTTAGTACAGCCAGGTACGCAGTATTTT. This gives the protein CASSLVQPGTQYF.

This sequence joins TRBV15 and TRBJ2-7, with 11 bases aligning to TRBD1. The ends lost 5 bases at V and 5 bases at J; junction bases unmatched: 5. The CDR3 extends over 14 amino acids. Per the germline V gene, CDR1 is LNHNV and CDR2 is YYDKDF (reference sequence). The CDR3 sequence is CATSGRDRGDEQYF. The CDR3 DNA is TGTGCCACCAGCGGCCGGGACAGGGGGGACGAGCAGTACTTC.

In DNA, the CDR3 is TGTGCCAGCAGCTTAGAAGGACAGGGAGTTTCACCCCTCCACTTT. This encodes CASSLEGQGVSPLHF. The chain links TRBV7-2 to TRBJ1-6, with TRBD1 identical over 8 bases. The germline V gene has CDR1 SGHTA and CDR2 FQGNSA. V dropped 1 base and J dropped 9; count of bases not matched to a gene: 5. CDR3 length: 15 residues.

The chain recombines TRBV2 with TRBJ2-7; D gene uncertain. This CDR3 spans 12 amino acids. Germline V gives CDR1 SNHLY, CDR2 FYNNEI. Trimming removed 6 bases at V and 6 bases at J, with 12 bases between. The CDR3 sequence: CASRNGPSEQYF. The CDR3, as DNA: TGTGCCAGCAGAAACGGGCCCAGCGAGCAGTACTTC.

This chain joins TRBV13 and TRBJ2-3, with 10 bases identical to TRBD2. CDR1 is PRHDT, CDR2 FYEKMQ, per germline (reference sequence). Trimming removed 2 bases from V and 4 bases from J; junction bases left unmatched: 3. The CDR3 totals 15 residues. CDR3 region: CASSLSGGAADTQYF. CDR3 bases: TGTGCCAGCAGCTTAAGCGGGGGGGCCGCAGATACGCAGTATTTT.

The chain is built from TRBV6-6 and TRBJ2-7; TRBD1 is a possible D gene (6 bases). The length of the CDR3 is 13 residues. CDR1 is MNHNY, CDR2 SVGAGI, per germline (reference sequence). The V end was cut by 5 bases, the J end by 3 bases, with 11 bases between. The CDR3 DNA sequence: TGTGCCAGCAGTACTCAGACAGGCTACGAGCAGTACTTC. The encoded protein is CASSTQTGYEQYF.

The chain couples TRBV4-1 to TRBJ2-7; the match to TRBD1 covers 10 bases. The germline V gene encodes CDR1 MGHRA and CDR2 YSYEKL. V trimming: 0 bases; J trimming: 6 bases; junction bases outside the gene matches: 2. The CDR3 sequence is 14 residues long. The CDR3 is CASSQDRTGGEQYF. CDR3 DNA sequence: TGCGCCAGCAGCCAAGATAGGACAGGGGGCGAGCAGTACTTC.

The chain joins TRBV5-4 to TRBJ1-2; 10 positions match TRBD1. This CDR3 contains 15 residues. Losses at the gene ends were 2 bases for V and 5 bases for J; bases not matched to a gene: 6. CDR1 and CDR2 from the germline V gene are SGHNT and YYREEE (reference sequence). The CDR3 protein is CASSFTGTGVYGYTF. The CDR3 nucleotides read TGTGCCAGCAGCTTTACCGGGACAGGGGTATATGGCTACACCTTC.

J is TRBJ2-1 and V is TRBV5-1; 10 positions match TRBD1. The ends lost 3 bases at V and 0 bases at J; junction bases unmatched: 15. This CDR3 spans 20 amino acids. Germline V gene data show CDR1 as SGHRS and CDR2 as YFSETQ. In DNA, the CDR3 is TGCGCCAGCAGCTCCACCCGGGACAGGGGCCCTACTAGCTCCTACAATGAGCAGTTCTTC. It is translated as CASSSTRDRGPTSSYNEQFF.

The chain recombines TRBV5-5 with TRBJ1-4; the D gene is possibly TRBD1 (6 bases). The CDR3 loop spans 16 amino acids. Per germline, CDR1 SGHKS and CDR2 YYEKEE (reference sequence). The V and J ends lost 3 bases and 0 bases respectively, with 12 bases between them. The CDR3 sequence: CASSSPGQSTNEKLFF. The CDR3 bases are TGTGCCAGCAGCTCCCCAGGACAGTCAACTAATGAAAAACTGTTTTTT.

The chain has TRBV27 and TRBJ2-7; maybe TRBD2 (6 bases). The V gene's germline CDR1 is MNHEY and CDR2 SMNVEV (reference sequence). Trimming took off 6 bases at V and 5 bases at J, with 14 bases between the two ends. The CDR3 has 13 amino acids. CDR3 nucleotides: TGTGCCAGCAGCATTCACGGAGGGAACGAGCAGTACTTC. This translates into CASSIHGGNEQYF.

This rearrangement joins TRBV6-6 to TRBJ2-2, with 7 bases identical to TRBD1. The CDR3 covers 12 residues. Germline loops: CDR1 MNHNY, CDR2 SVGAGI (reference sequence). The J segment lost 6 bases and the V segment lost 8 bases, leaving 3 bases of the junction unmatched. The CDR3 DNA is TGTGCCAGCCAAGACAGGGCCGGGGAGCTGTTTTTT. The encoded protein is CASQDRAGELFF.

This chain links TRBV6-5 with TRBJ1-2, with a weak D call TRBD1 (5 bases). The CDR3 sequence is 12 residues long. V lost 8 bases to trimming and J lost 4 bases, with 11 bases between them. Germline V gene sequence: CDR1 MNHEY, CDR2 SVGAGI. This CDR3 reads CASADSSYGYTF. The CDR3 coding sequence is TGTGCCAGCGCTGACAGCAGCTATGGCTACACCTTC.

The chain combines TRBV5-1 with TRBJ2-6; 8 bases agree with TRBD2. The J segment lost 0 bases and the V segment lost 1 base, leaving 3 bases of the junction unmatched. This CDR3 has 17 residues. CDR1 and CDR2 (germline): SGHRS, YFSETQ. CDR3 protein: CASSLSGGISGANVLTF. The CDR3, as DNA: TGCGCCAGCAGCTTGAGCGGGGGAATCTCTGGGGCCAACGTCCTGACTTTC.